The 13 T cell receptor beta chains reported below all come from one sample, sequenced in a study of blood T cell repertoires in COVID-19. The protocol was immunoSEQ multiplex PCR, while the TCRdb copy is restricted to in-frame clones and leaves out a portion. The sample lists around 400,000 clones; approximately 90% were seen once. The sequencing sample was made of PBMCs or T cells enriched from blood (not recorded which). The receptors come from a woman in her forties who had been exposed to COVID-19.

To note about this clone: At one of its ends the junction is not consistent with the germline gene, which may arise from a read error. The rearrangement uses TRBV2 and TRBJ2-3; 8 nucleotides line up with TRBD2. Germline CDR1 SNHLY, CDR2 FYNNEI. The CDR3 covers 15 residues. The CDR3 region has the DNA TGTGCCAGTAGTGGACTAGCTGGGGTAACAGATACGCAGTATTTT. Translating it yields CASSGLAGVTDTQYF.

This clone appeared once. The genes are TRBV5-1 and TRBJ1-2; TRBD1 is a possible D gene (5 bases). The CDR3 length is 15 residues. Germline CDR1 SGHRS, CDR2 YFSETQ. V lost 4 bases and J lost 2, with 15 bases in between. The CDR3, as DNA: TGCGCCAGCAGCCTCACAGCAGGGCAAAACTATGGCTACACCTTC. Amino acids: CASSLTAGQNYGYTF.

This chain uses TRBV19 with TRBJ1-1; unclear D gene. Between the trimmed V and J ends, which lost 2 bases and 0 bases, there was a span of 4 bases. CDR1 is LNHDA and CDR2 is SQIVND in the germline V gene (reference sequence). CDR3 length: 13 amino acids. The CDR3 here is CASSISLNTEAFF. CDR3 DNA sequence: TGTGCCAGTAGTATAAGCCTGAACACTGAAGCTTTCTTT.

The chain couples TRBV19 to TRBJ1-5, with 9 bases that match TRBD1. The length of the CDR3 is 17 residues. Germline V gene sequence: CDR1 LNHDA, CDR2 SQIVND (reference sequence). Losses at the gene ends were 1 base for V and 1 base for J; bases not matched to a gene: 5. CDR3 coding DNA: TGTGCCAGTAGTATAGTACAGGGGGCTAGGAGCAATCAGCCCCAGCATTTT. Residues: CASSIVQGARSNQPQHF.

The chain combines TRBV30 with TRBJ1-2; 7 nucleotides match TRBD1. V lost 4 bases, J lost 0 bases, and 5 bases stayed unmatched. The germline gives CDR1 GTSNPN, CDR2 SVGIG (reference sequence). The CDR3 loop spans 14 amino acids. CDR3 DNA sequence: TGTGCCTGGACGCGGGACAGAGCTAACTATGGCTACACCTTC. This sequence encodes CAWTRDRANYGYTF.

The chain links TRBV19 to TRBJ1-2; 9 bases map to TRBD1. CDR3 size: 15 residues. Germline CDR1 is LNHDA and CDR2 is SQIVND (reference sequence). The J segment lost 8 bases and the V segment lost 3 bases, leaving 10 bases of the junction unmatched. CDR3 amino acids: CASSIRTGARGGYTF. CDR3 coding DNA: TGTGCCAGTAGTATCAGGACAGGGGCCCGAGGCGGCTACACCTTC.

This chain joins TRBV11-2 and TRBJ2-1, with TRBD1 matching 9 bases. CDR1 is SGHAT and CDR2 is FQNNGV in the germline V gene. The CDR3 has 16 residues. J was trimmed by 10 bases and V by 5 bases; bases with no gene match: 15. The CDR3 region has the DNA TGTGCCAGCAGCGTTGACCGGGACAGGGCCCGTTCGGAGCAGTTCTTC. Amino acids: CASSVDRDRARSEQFF.

This rearrangement joins TRBV7-2 to TRBJ1-2; D perhaps matches TRBD1 (6 bases). V lost 1 base to trimming and J lost 8 bases, with 20 bases between them. CDR1 SGHTA and CDR2 FQGNSA come from the germline V gene. The CDR3 consists of 16 residues. CDR3: CASSLDLGLGADGYTF. CDR3 bases: TGTGCCAGCAGCTTAGATTTAGGTTTGGGGGCCGACGGCTACACCTTC.

This clone showed up just a few times. The rearrangement joins TRBV9 to TRBJ1-3, with a possible D match to TRBD1 (6 bases). Germline assignment: CDR1 SGDLS and CDR2 YYNGEE. V was shortened by 2 bases and J by 11 bases, with 17 bases between the two germline ends. The CDR3 contains 14 residues. Here the CDR3 DNA reads TGTGCCAGCAGCGTGTCTCGGAGCTCAGGGGCCATATATTTT. Its translation is CASSVSRSSGAIYF. The full variable domain, in which reference TRBV9 and TRBJ1-3 provide the parts outside the CDR3, is DSGVTQTPKHLITATGQRVTLRCSPRSGDLSVYWYQQSLDQGLQFLIQYYNGEERAKGNILERFSAQQFPDLHSELNLSSLELGDSALYFCASSVSRSSGAIYFGEGSWLTVV.

This chain joins TRBV14 and TRBJ1-1; no definite D call. Germline V gene data show CDR1 as SGHDN and CDR2 as FVKESK. Trimming stripped 0 bases from V and 1 base from J, with 9 bases between. This CDR3 spans 15 amino acids. The CDR3 reads CASSQDSGRNTEAFF. The CDR3, as DNA: TGTGCCAGCAGCCAAGATTCCGGTAGGAACACTGAAGCTTTCTTT. The full variable domain, with the rest looked up from reference TRBV14 and TRBJ1-1, is EAGVTQFPSHSVIEKGQTVTLRCDPISGHDNLYWYRRVMGKEIKFLLHFVKESKQDESGMPNNRFLAERTGGTYSTLKVQPAELEDSGVYFCASSQDSGRNTEAFFGQGTRLTVV.

This chain joins TRBV5-1 and TRBJ2-2; D remains ambiguous. Germline V lookup: CDR1 SGHRS, CDR2 YFSETQ. Trimming pared 4 bases from V and 0 bases from J, leaving 7 bases between. The CDR3 has 14 amino acids. CDR3 region: CASSPYTNTGELFF. The CDR3 DNA sequence: TGCGCCAGCAGCCCGTATACGAACACCGGGGAGCTGTTTTTT.

The chain links TRBV18 to TRBJ2-7, with 9 bases aligning to TRBD2. Losses at the gene ends were 0 bases for V and 5 bases for J; bases not matched to a gene: 5. The CDR3 totals 15 residues. Germline CDR1 KGHSH, CDR2 LQKENI. The CDR3 sequence is CASSPPASGVHEQYF. The CDR3 nucleotides are TGTGCCAGCTCACCACCCGCTAGCGGGGTACACGAGCAGTACTTC.

The genes are TRBV10-3 and TRBJ1-1; D might be TRBD1 (5 bases). The CDR3 spans 14 residues. Germline V lookup: CDR1 ENHRY, CDR2 SYGVKD. V was pared by 2 bases and J by 2 bases, with 9 bases between. CDR3 sequence: CAISEVTGNTEAFF. The CDR3, as DNA: TGTGCCATCAGTGAGGTTACAGGAAACACTGAAGCTTTCTTT.